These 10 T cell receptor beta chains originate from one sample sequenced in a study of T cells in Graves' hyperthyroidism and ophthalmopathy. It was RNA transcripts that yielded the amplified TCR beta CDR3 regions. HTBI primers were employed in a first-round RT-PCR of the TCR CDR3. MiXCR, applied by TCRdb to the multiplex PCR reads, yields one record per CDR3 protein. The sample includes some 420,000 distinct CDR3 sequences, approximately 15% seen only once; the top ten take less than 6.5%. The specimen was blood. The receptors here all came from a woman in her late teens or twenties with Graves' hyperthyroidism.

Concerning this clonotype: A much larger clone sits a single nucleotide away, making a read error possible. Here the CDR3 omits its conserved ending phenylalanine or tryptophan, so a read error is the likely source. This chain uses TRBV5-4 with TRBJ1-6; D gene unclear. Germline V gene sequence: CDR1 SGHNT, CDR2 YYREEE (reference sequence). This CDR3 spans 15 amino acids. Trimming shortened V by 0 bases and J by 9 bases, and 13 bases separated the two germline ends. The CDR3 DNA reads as TGTGCCAGCAGCTTGGTACAGCTTAAGACTTCACCCCTCCACCTT. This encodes CASSLVQLKTSPLHL.

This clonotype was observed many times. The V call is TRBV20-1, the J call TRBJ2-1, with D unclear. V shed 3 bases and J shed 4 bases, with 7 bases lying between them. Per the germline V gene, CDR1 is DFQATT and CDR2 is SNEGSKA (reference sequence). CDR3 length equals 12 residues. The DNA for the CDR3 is TGCAGTGCTAGCGACTTATACAATGAGCAGTTCTTC. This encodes CSASDLYNEQFF.

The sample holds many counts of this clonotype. CDR3 nucleotide sequence: TGTGCCAGCCCGCCCACAGGGAAACAAGAGACCCAGTACTTC. Its translation is CASPPTGKQETQYF. The chain joins TRBV7-9 to TRBJ2-5, with D possibly being TRBD1 (6 bases). The CDR3 has 14 amino acids. Germline V gives CDR1 SEHNR, CDR2 FQNEAQ (reference sequence). The germline V and J ends were trimmed by 8 bases and 2 bases, with 15 bases remaining between them.

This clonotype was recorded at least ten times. CDR3 amino acids: CASTPSGRAPGELFF. CDR3 in DNA: TGTGCCAGCACCCCTAGCGGGAGGGCCCCCGGGGAGCTGTTTTTT. V gene TRBV12-3 or TRBV12-4 combines with J gene TRBJ2-2, with 12 nucleotides matching TRBD2. The CDR3 runs 15 residues. The junction had 6 bases not matched to a gene; V was cut back by 7 bases and J by 6 bases.

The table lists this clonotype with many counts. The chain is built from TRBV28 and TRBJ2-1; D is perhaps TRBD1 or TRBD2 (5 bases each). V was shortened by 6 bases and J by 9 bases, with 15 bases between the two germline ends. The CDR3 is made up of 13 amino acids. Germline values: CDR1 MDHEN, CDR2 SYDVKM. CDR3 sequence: CASRGPGTGEQFF. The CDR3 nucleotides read TGTGCCAGCAGAGGACCGGGGACCGGTGAGCAGTTCTTC.

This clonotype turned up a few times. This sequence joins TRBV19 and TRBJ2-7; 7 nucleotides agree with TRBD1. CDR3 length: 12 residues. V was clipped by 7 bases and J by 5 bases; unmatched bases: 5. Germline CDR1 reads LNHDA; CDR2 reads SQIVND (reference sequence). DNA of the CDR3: TGTGCCAGTACCGACAGGGCGGACGAGCAGTACTTC. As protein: CASTDRADEQYF.

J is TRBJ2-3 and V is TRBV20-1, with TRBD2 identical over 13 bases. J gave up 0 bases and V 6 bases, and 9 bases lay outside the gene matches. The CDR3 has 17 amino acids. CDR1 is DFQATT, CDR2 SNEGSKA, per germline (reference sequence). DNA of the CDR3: TGCAGTGCCCTGGGTGAGACTAGCGGGGGGAGCACAGATACGCAGTATTTT. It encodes CSALGETSGGSTDTQYF.

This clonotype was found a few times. CDR3 protein: CASSPQGAGGELFF. CDR3 nucleotide sequence: TGTGCCAGCTCACCACAGGGGGCTGGCGGGGAGCTGTTTTTT. V usage is TRBV18 and J usage is TRBJ2-2, with 7 positions matching TRBD1. CDR3 length equals 14 residues. V trimming: 1 base; J trimming: 7 bases; junction bases outside the gene matches: 3. Germline CDR1 reads KGHSH; CDR2 reads LQKENI.

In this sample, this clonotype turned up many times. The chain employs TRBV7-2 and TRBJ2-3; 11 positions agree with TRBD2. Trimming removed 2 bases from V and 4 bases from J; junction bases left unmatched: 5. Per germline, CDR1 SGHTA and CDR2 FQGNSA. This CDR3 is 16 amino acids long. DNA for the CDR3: TGTGCCAGCAGCTTAACTAGCGGGAGTGGGTCAGATACGCAGTATTTT. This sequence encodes CASSLTSGSGSDTQYF.

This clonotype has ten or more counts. CDR3 region: CASSVAGGGYNEQFF. The CDR3 coding sequence is TGTGCCAGCAGCGTAGCGGGAGGAGGCTACAATGAGCAGTTCTTC. The chain employs TRBV9 and TRBJ2-1, with 7 bases fitting TRBD2. CDR3 size: 15 residues. Germline V gene lookup returns CDR1 SGDLS and CDR2 YYNGEE. V dropped 0 bases and J dropped 3; count of bases not matched to a gene: 3.